Following are 23 T cell receptor beta chains from one sample sequenced in a study of CD8 T cells in Susac syndrome. With random hexamers, reverse transcription was performed on roughly 0.5 to 1 ug of RNA. TCRdb passed the immunoSEQ multiplex PCR reads through MiXCR, listing each CDR3 protein once. The sample holds some 200,000 distinct CDR3 sequences, roughly 95% seen once. Specimen: CD4+ T cells from PBMCs. These receptors originate from a human donor with Susac syndrome.

The genes are TRBV29-1 and TRBJ2-5, with D perhaps matching TRBD2 (8 bases). V gave up 3 bases and J gave up 9 bases, with 26 bases separating them. The CDR3 extends over 16 amino acids. Germline loops: CDR1 SQVTM, CDR2 ANQGSEA. The CDR3 sequence: CSVEGDFAGGQGAQYF. CDR3 DNA sequence: TGCAGCGTTGAGGGGGACTTCGCGGGGGGCCAGGGGGCCCAGTACTTC. The full variable domain, its missing parts supplied by reference TRBV29-1 and TRBJ2-5, is SAVISQKPSRDICQRGTSLTIQCQVDSQVTMMFWYRQQPGQSLTLIATANQGSEATYESGFVIDKFPISRPNLTFSTLTVSNMSPEDSSIYLCSVEGDFAGGQGAQYFGPGTRLLVL.

The genes are TRBV7-2 and TRBJ2-2; D might be TRBD1 (6 bases). This CDR3 comprises 17 residues. V dropped 4 bases and J dropped 1 base, with 16 bases sitting between them. CDR1 is SGHTA, CDR2 FQGNSA, per germline. The CDR3 sequence is CASSSPAGTLNTGELFF. CDR3 nucleotides: TGTGCCAGCAGCTCACCAGCCGGGACACTGAACACCGGGGAGCTGTTTTTT.

V gene TRBV27 combines with J gene TRBJ1-6, with D possibly TRBD1 on 6 matching bases. The CDR3 spans 14 residues. V lost 2 bases to trimming and J lost 7 bases, with 9 bases between them. CDR1 and CDR2 (germline): MNHEY, SMNVEV (reference sequence). The CDR3 bases are TGTGCCAGCAGTTTAAGGGGGGCGAATTCACCCCTCCACTTT. Residues: CASSLRGANSPLHF.

In nucleotides, the CDR3 is TGTGCCTGGAGGTCCGGGGGCCAGTCCTACGAGCAGTACTTC. Protein: CAWRSGGQSYEQYF. The rearrangement joins TRBV30 to TRBJ2-7; TRBD1 or TRBD2 may be the D gene (6 bases each). Germline assignment: CDR1 GTSNPN and CDR2 SVGIG (reference sequence). The CDR3 is made up of 14 amino acids. V lost 3 bases and J lost 1, with 13 bases in between.

CDR3 residues: CSARLAGRETQYF. The CDR3 region has the DNA TGCAGTGCTAGACTAGCGGGGCGAGAGACCCAGTACTTC. V and J are TRBV20-1 and TRBJ2-5; 9 nucleotides match TRBD2. The CDR3 has 13 amino acids. With V trimmed by 2 bases and J by 4 bases, 2 bases remained unmatched. The germline CDR1 and CDR2 sequences are DFQATT and SNEGSKA (reference sequence).

V usage is TRBV6-1 and J usage is TRBJ1-1; 10 nucleotides match TRBD1. Germline lookup yields CDR1 MNHNS and CDR2 SASEGT. Unmatched junction bases numbered 5, after V lost 5 bases and J lost 5 bases. CDR3 size: 14 residues. The DNA of the CDR3 is TGTGCCAGCAGTCCGACAGGGGGCCGTACTGAAGCTTTCTTT. It encodes CASSPTGGRTEAFF.

This chain links TRBV30 with TRBJ1-2; D may be TRBD1 (5 bases). Trimming left V 0 bases short and J 4 bases short, with 9 bases between. The CDR3 extends over 13 amino acids. Germline V gene lookup returns CDR1 GTSNPN and CDR2 SVGIG (reference sequence). The CDR3 region is CAWSVGAPYGYTF. The DNA for the CDR3 is TGTGCCTGGAGTGTAGGGGCACCCTATGGCTACACCTTC.

This clonotype appeared a single time. The V gene is TRBV2, the J gene TRBJ2-3; no definite D call. This CDR3 has 13 residues. CDR1 is SNHLY, CDR2 FYNNEI, per germline. V was shortened by 4 bases and J by 1 base, with 6 bases between the two germline ends. CDR3 region: CASSAARTDTQYF. CDR3 coding DNA: TGTGCCAGCAGTGCCGCGCGCACAGATACGCAGTATTTT.

This chain connects TRBV20-1 to TRBJ1-2; D gene uncertain. Looked up from germline, CDR1 is DFQATT and CDR2 is SNEGSKA (reference sequence). This CDR3 region has 13 residues. V was pared by 3 bases and J by 0 bases, with 8 bases between. CDR3 protein: CSARRDTNYGYTF. The CDR3 region has the DNA TGCAGTGCTAGGCGTGATACTAACTATGGCTACACCTTC.

The chain combines TRBV7-2 with TRBJ1-2; TRBD1 might be the D (5 bases). Germline assignment: CDR1 SGHTA and CDR2 FQGNSA. This CDR3 has 14 residues. V was shortened by 0 bases and J by 11 bases, with 16 bases between the two germline ends. The CDR3 coding sequence is TGTGCCAGCAGCTTAGCGGCAGGGATCATCGGGTACACCTTC. Residues: CASSLAAGIIGYTF.

CDR3 protein: CASSLQGEYEQYF. For the CDR3, the DNA is TGTGCCAGCAGCTTACAGGGGGAATACGAGCAGTACTTC. The V call is TRBV5-4, the J call TRBJ2-7; 8 bases align to TRBD1. Germline CDR1 SGHNT, CDR2 YYREEE (reference sequence). This CDR3 comprises 13 residues. V was clipped by 2 bases and J by 4 bases; unmatched bases: 2.

This sequence joins TRBV4-2 and TRBJ2-5, with a weak D call TRBD2 (5 bases). V was pared by 1 base and J by 4 bases, with 22 bases between. The germline V gene encodes CDR1 LGHNA and CDR2 YNFKEQ. CDR3 size: 18 residues. Written as DNA, the CDR3 is TGTGCCAGCAGCCAAGGGGGAGCGGTCTCGCGGATTGGAGAGACCCAGTACTTC. Its translation: CASSQGGAVSRIGETQYF.

The chain employs TRBV7-2 and TRBJ1-2; the match to TRBD1 covers 8 bases. With 5 bases clipped from V and 2 bases from J, the junction kept 7 bases outside the gene matches. The CDR3 covers 15 residues. The germline V gene has CDR1 SGHTA and CDR2 FQGNSA. The CDR3 spells CASSERTGRNYGYTF. In DNA form, the CDR3 reads TGTGCCAGCAGCGAGAGGACAGGGAGGAACTATGGCTACACCTTC.

The V gene is TRBV30, the J gene TRBJ2-7, with D hard to call. CDR3 length: 14 residues. The V gene's germline CDR1 is GTSNPN and CDR2 SVGIG (reference sequence). V lost 0 bases to trimming and J lost 3 bases, with 12 bases between them. DNA of the CDR3: TGTGCCTGGAGTGTACAACAGCTGGACTACGAGCAGTACTTC. As protein: CAWSVQQLDYEQYF.

This chain connects TRBV5-6 to TRBJ2-3; 8 bases map to TRBD1. The CDR3 has 16 residues. V lost 3 bases to trimming and J lost 5 bases; unmatched junction nucleotides: 11. Germline CDR1 is SGHDT and CDR2 is YYEEEE. CDR3 sequence: CASSSLEDRAEDTQYF. The CDR3 DNA is TGTGCCAGCAGCTCACTGGAGGACAGGGCTGAAGATACGCAGTATTTT.

The J gene is TRBJ2-4, the V gene TRBV20-1; 11 nucleotides agree with TRBD2. The CDR3 sequence is 13 residues long. The V segment lost 6 bases and the J segment 5 bases; nucleotides outside the gene matches: 3. From germline, CDR1 is DFQATT and CDR2 SNEGSKA (reference sequence). This CDR3 is CSALLAGENIQYF. Here the CDR3 DNA reads TGCAGTGCGCTACTAGCGGGAGAAAACATTCAGTACTTC.

The genes are TRBV20-1 and TRBJ2-1; the match to TRBD2 covers 9 bases. Germline V CDR1 and CDR2: DFQATT, SNEGSKA (reference sequence). V shed 5 bases and J 4 bases; nucleotides not matched to a gene: 6. The CDR3 has 14 amino acids. This CDR3 reads CSAPRGGGYNEQFF. CDR3 bases: TGCAGTGCTCCGCGGGGGGGCGGGTACAATGAGCAGTTCTTC.

This clonotype was counted a single time. The CDR3 region has the DNA TGCAGCGTTGAGGGGACAGGTGGAAACACCATATATTTT. Its protein product is CSVEGTGGNTIYF. The gene calls are TRBV29-1 and TRBJ1-3, with 8 bases matching TRBD1. Germline loops: CDR1 SQVTM, CDR2 ANQGSEA. The ends lost 3 bases at V and 3 bases at J; junction bases unmatched: 1. CDR3 length: 13 amino acids.

This chain connects TRBV9 to TRBJ2-5; tentative D call: TRBD2 (7 bases). Germline loops: CDR1 SGDLS, CDR2 YYNGEE. The CDR3 is 16 residues long. Trimming left V 0 bases short and J 5 bases short, with 17 bases between. The CDR3 region has the DNA TGTGCCAGCAGCGTAGGCCGGGGGGCTCCGTGGGAGACCCAGTACTTC. The encoded protein is CASSVGRGAPWETQYF.

This clonotype was observed a single time. The chain carries TRBV7-2 and TRBJ2-3; D gene ambiguous. V was cut by 6 bases and J by 6 bases, with 22 bases left in between. CDR3 length: 16 residues. Germline-derived CDR1 and CDR2 are SGHTA and FQGNSA. CDR3 region: CASSRVLPTSRDTQYF. The CDR3 DNA reads TGTGCCAGCAGTAGGGTCCTCCCCACGTCCCGTGATACGCAGTATTTT.

This chain links TRBV5-1 with TRBJ1-2; 10 bases match TRBD1. Looked up from germline, CDR1 is SGHRS and CDR2 is YFSETQ. The CDR3 has 16 amino acids. The ends lost 4 bases at V and 4 bases at J; junction bases unmatched: 10. CDR3 nucleotide sequence: TGCGCCAGCAGCGAGACAGGGGGCCTTTCATTCTATGGCTACACCTTC. It codes for CASSETGGLSFYGYTF.

The genes are TRBV23-1 and TRBJ1-1; D is unclear. TRBV23-1 is marked as an open reading frame, function uncertain. This CDR3 region has 14 residues. V was shortened by 2 bases and J by 1 base, with 8 bases between the two germline ends. For the CDR3, the DNA is TGCGCCAGCAGTCAACCTCCACCGAACACTGAAGCTTTCTTT. Encoded protein: CASSQPPPNTEAFF.

The chain recombines TRBV2 with TRBJ2-1; D may be TRBD2 (6 bases). The germline CDR1 and CDR2 sequences are SNHLY and FYNNEI. CDR3 length: 11 amino acids. V was clipped by 7 bases and J by 8 bases, with 9 bases between them. CDR3: CASNPGDEQFF. CDR3 nucleotides: TGTGCCAGCAACCCGGGGGATGAGCAGTTCTTC.